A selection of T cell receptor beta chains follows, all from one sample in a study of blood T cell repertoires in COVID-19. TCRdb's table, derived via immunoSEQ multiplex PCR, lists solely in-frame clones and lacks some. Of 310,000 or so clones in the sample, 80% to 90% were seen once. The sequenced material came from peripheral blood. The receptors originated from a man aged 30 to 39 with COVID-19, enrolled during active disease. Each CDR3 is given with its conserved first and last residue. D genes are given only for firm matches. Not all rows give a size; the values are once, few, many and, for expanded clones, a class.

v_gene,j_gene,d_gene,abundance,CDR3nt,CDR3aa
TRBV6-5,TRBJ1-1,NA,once,TGTGCCAGCAGTTACTCGACACGGGGGGCGAACACTGAAGCTTTCTTT,CASSYSTRGANTEAFF
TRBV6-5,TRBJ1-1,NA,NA,TGTGCCAGCAGTTACTCGGAAGGGGACACTGAAGCTTTCTTT,CASSYSEGDTEAFF
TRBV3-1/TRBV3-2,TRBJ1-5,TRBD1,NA,TGTGCCAGCAGCGAAACTCCGGGACAGGGCTTCAATCAGCCCCAGCATTTT,CASSETPGQGFNQPQHF
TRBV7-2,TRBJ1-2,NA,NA,TGTGCCAGCAGCTTTGGGGGCGAGGACTATGGCTACACCTTC,CASSFGGEDYGYTF
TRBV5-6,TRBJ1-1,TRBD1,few,TGTGCCAGCAGCCGACGGGACAGGGGGGCTTTCTTT,CASSRRDRGAFF
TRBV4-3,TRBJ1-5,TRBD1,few,TGCGCCAGCAGCCTCACGGACAGGGGTGGCCAGCCCCAGCATTTT,CASSLTDRGGQPQHF
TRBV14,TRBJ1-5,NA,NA,TGTGCCAGCAGCCAAGCGGGGAATCAGCCCCAGCATTTT,CASSQAGNQPQHF
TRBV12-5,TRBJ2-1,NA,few,TGTGCTAGTGGTTTGGCCCCTAACTACAATGAGCAGTTCTTC,CASGLAPNYNEQFF
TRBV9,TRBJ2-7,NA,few,TGTGCCAGCAGCGTCGACAGCTACGACGAGCAGTACTTC,CASSVDSYDEQYF
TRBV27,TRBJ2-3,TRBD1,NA,TGTGCCAGCAGATGGACAGGGGGAGTAAATACGCAGTATTTT,CASRWTGGVNTQYF
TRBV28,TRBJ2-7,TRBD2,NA,TGTGCCACCCTTCGGGCTAGCGGGAGGTACGAGCAGTACTTC,CATLRASGRYEQYF
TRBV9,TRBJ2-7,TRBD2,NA,TGTGCCAGCAGCCCCTTTAGCGGGAGCTCCTACGAGCAGTACTTC,CASSPFSGSSYEQYF
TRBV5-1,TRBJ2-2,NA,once,TGCGCCAGCAGCTTAACAGGGAGCGCGAACACCGGGGAGCTGTTTTTT,CASSLTGSANTGELFF
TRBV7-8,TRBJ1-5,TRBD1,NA,TGTGCCAGCAGCTCAGGGGGTCAGAACAATCAGCCCCAGCATTTT,CASSSGGQNNQPQHF
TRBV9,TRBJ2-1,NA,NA,TGTGCCAGCAGCGAGATGTCTAGCGCCACTGAGCAGTTCTTC,CASSEMSSATEQFF
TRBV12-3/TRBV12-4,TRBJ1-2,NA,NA,TGTGCCAGCAGTCCATCCGGTAACTATGGCTACACCTTC,CASSPSGNYGYTF
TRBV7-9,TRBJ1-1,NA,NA,TGTGCCAGCAGCTTAGGGAGCATGAACACTGAAGCTTTCTTT,CASSLGSMNTEAFF
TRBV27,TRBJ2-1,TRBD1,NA,TGTGCCAGCAGTTTACTCGGGACAGGGGAAAGAGGTGAGCAGTTCTTC,CASSLLGTGERGEQFF
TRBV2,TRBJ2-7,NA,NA,TGTGCCAGCAAGATGGGCAGGGTAGCTTACGAGCAGTACTTC,CASKMGRVAYEQYF
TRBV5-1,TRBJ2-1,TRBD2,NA,TGCGCCAGCAGCCCGACAGGGGTACTAGCGGGAAGTCACAATGAGCAGTTCTTC,CASSPTGVLAGSHNEQFF
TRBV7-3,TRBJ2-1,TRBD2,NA,TGTGCCAGCAGCTTAGGAGTTGGACTAGCGGGAGTAACTGAGCAGTTCTTC,CASSLGVGLAGVTEQFF
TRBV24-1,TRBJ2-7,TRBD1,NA,TGTGCCACCCGCCCCTCCGGGACAGGGGGGAGAGGTAAGTACGAGCAGTACTTC,CATRPSGTGGRGKYEQYF
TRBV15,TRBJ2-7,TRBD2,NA,TGTGCCACCAGCAGAGATTTACTAGCGTTCTCCTACGAGCAGTACTTC,CATSRDLLAFSYEQYF
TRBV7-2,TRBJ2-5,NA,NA,TGTGCCAGCAGCCCCACGGGGAACCAAGAGACCCAGTACTTC,CASSPTGNQETQYF
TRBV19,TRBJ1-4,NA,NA,TGTGCCAGTAGCCCCGAATGGAAAGAGCGGGAACTGTTTTTT,CASSPEWKERELFF
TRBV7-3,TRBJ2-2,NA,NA,TGTGCCAGCAGCTTAATGGGATTGAGGGAATTGAACACCGGGGAGCTGTTTTTT,CASSLMGLRELNTGELFF
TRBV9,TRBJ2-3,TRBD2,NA,TGTGCCAGCAGCGTAGACCAGGGACTAGCGGGCGCAGATACGCAGTATTTT,CASSVDQGLAGADTQYF
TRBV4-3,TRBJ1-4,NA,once,TGCGCCAGCAGCCACGGACTAAATGAAAAACTGTTTTTT,CASSHGLNEKLFF
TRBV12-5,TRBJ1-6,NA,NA,TGTGCTAGTGGTTTGCAGGAACGCTCACCCCTCCACTTT,CASGLQERSPLHF
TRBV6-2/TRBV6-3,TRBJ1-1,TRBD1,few,TGTGCCAGCAGCCGATGGCAAGGGACAGGGGGGAACACTGAAGCTTTCTTT,CASSRWQGTGGNTEAFF
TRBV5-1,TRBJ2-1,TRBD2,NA,TGCGCCAGCAGCTTGGGACTAGCCTCCTACAATGAGCAGTTCTTC,CASSLGLASYNEQFF
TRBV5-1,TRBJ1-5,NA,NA,TGCGCCAGCAGCTTAGAGGCAGCTAGCAATCAGCCCCAGCATTTT,CASSLEAASNQPQHF
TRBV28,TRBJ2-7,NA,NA,TGTGCCAGCAGTTTTGGGCTACCGAGCTCCTACGAGCAGTACTTC,CASSFGLPSSYEQYF
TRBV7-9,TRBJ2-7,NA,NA,TGTGCCAGCAGCGTCTCATCTACAGGGTTCTACGAGCAGTACTTC,CASSVSSTGFYEQYF
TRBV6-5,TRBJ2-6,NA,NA,TGTGCCAGCAGTTACTCGAGTGGGGCCAACGTCCTGACTTTC,CASSYSSGANVLTF
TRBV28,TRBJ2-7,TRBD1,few,TGTGCCAGCAGTTTGGGACAGGGGGCCGACGAGCAGTACTTC,CASSLGQGADEQYF
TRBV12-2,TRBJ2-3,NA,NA,TGTGCAAGTCGCTTAGTGGGGAGGTGGGGCACAGATACGCAGTATTTT,CASRLVGRWGTDTQYF
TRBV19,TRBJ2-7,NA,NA,TGTGCCAGTAGTATCGAGTTTACCCCGTACGAGCAGTACTTC,CASSIEFTPYEQYF
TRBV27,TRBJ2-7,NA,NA,TGTGCCAGCAGTTTGGGACTCCGTGTAGACTACGAGCAGTACTTC,CASSLGLRVDYEQYF
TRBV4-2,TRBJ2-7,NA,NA,TGTGCCAGCAGCCGAGACCGCGGGATCGGGACAGTCTACTACGAGCAGTACTTC,CASSRDRGIGTVYYEQYF
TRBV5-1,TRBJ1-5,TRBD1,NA,TGCGCCAGCAGCTGGGGACAGGGGGATCAGCCCCAGCATTTT,CASSWGQGDQPQHF
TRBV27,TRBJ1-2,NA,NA,TGTGCCAGCAGTGCATTCGGAGAGGGTGGCTACACCTTC,CASSAFGEGGYTF
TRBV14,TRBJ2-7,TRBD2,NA,TGTGCCAGCAGCCCGCTACAAGCGGGAGCTTACGAGCAGTACTTC,CASSPLQAGAYEQYF
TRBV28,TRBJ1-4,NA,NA,TGTGCCAGCATTACCCAGGGGAGGGGAAGTGAAAAACTGTTTTTT,CASITQGRGSEKLFF